This T cell receptor (beta chain) was sequenced in a study of T cells in Graves' hyperthyroidism and ophthalmopathy (dated by TCRdb to between 2017 and 2020). Looking at the study overall: Peripheral blood was collected at initial diagnosis, before any treatment. A discovery cohort of around 100 patients, roughly 43 with Graves' ophthalmopathy and approximately 57 with stable Graves' hyperthyroidism, was used to find distinguishing TCR V-J signatures. Prospective prediction of ophthalmopathy was tested in an independent validation cohort of 18 to 20 hyperthyroidism patients and around 16 patients who later progressed to ophthalmopathy. After sampling, hyperthyroidism patients received methimazole starting at 30 mg daily, and ophthalmopathy patients received high-dose intravenous methylprednisolone. TCR Vbeta CDR3 sequencing of fewer than 150 peripheral blood samples (under 45 ophthalmopathy, around 80 hyperthyroidism and approximately 17 progressor patients) is reported in the paper. The 95 to 100 discovery patients were randomly divided into training and test sets at a 7:3 ratio. In roughly six Graves' hyperthyroidism patients, the study also compared T-cell repertoires from thyroid tissue with T-cell repertoires from blood.

The table lists this clonotype with many counts. The antigen it binds to is not known. No clone much larger than this one lies a single base away; base qualities are absent. The paper's findings and limits, for the study overall: In validation, progression to ophthalmopathy was predicted by the model with about 70% sensitivity and roughly 72% specificity, a median of around 5.9 months before onset. A model built on a 13 V-J signature distinguished ophthalmopathy from stable hyperthyroidism, reaching 87.88% sensitivity and 81.08% specificity in cross-validation and 80%/75% in testing. Most expanded thyroid clonotypes (frequency above 0.001) were also detected in blood, a finding suggesting that blood repertoires may reflect thyroid immune responses. No statistical method was used to fix the sample size in advance, and group allocation was not hidden from the investigators.

Amplification of TCR beta CDR3 regions was carried out from RNA transcripts. A first-round RT-PCR of the TCR CDR3 used the HTBI primer set with the Qiagen OneStep RT-PCR kit. A second multiplex PCR round built the libraries, followed by size selection and purification. Libraries were sequenced paired-end with 100 bp reads on an Illumina HiSeq2000. In the authors' own workflow: Raw data were processed with SOAPnuke, discarding reads with adapters, uncalled bases, mean Phred below 15, or no exact constant-primer or identifier match. High-quality paired reads were merged with COPE v1.2.5, and unique nucleotide sequences were defined as clonotypes. MiTCR v1.1 was used to align the clonotypes against IMGT TRBV, TRBD and TRBJ reference segments. The analysis included only V-J combinations with a frequency above 0.0001, which together covered around 99% of the repertoires. A TCS score was defined as the ratio of F50 (clonal expansion) to E x V (chaos), with BLOSUM62-based TCRdist applied between CDR3 peptides within each V-J. Welch's t-statistics and random forest reduced several hundred V-J features to fewer than 15, which were used in a naive Bayes classifier (R e1071). TCRdb passed the public sequencing reads through fastp at Q25 and MiXCR, retaining productive beta sequences. CDR3 protein duplicates are merged, each entry listing the most common genes and DNA. These V and J calls are TCRdb output, not the study's own analysis. The sample records more than 300,000 distinct CDR3 sequences, about a fifth of which are singletons. The ten largest clones capture over 35% of the sample.

Ophthalmopathy patients had moderately to severely active disease, with a Clinical Activity Score of 3 or more, a NOSPECS grade of 4 or more, and a disease duration of less than 3 months. Any patient with an uncontrolled infection, another autoimmune disease, pregnancy or lactation was excluded. Diagnoses relied on clinical symptoms, serum thyroxine and TRAb, thyroid ultrasound and orbital computed tomography. Ficoll-Paque density gradient centrifugation was used to isolate PBMCs from about 10 ml of fresh peripheral blood. Trizol reagent was used to extract total RNA, and RNA quality was then checked on an Agilent 2100 Bioanalyzer. The V and J ends are trimmed by 8 bases and 1 base, leaving 17 bases between them. The CDR3 contains 16 residues, cysteine and phenylalanine counted. The kept DNA is CDR3 alone, 48 bases in frame from the first base. CDR1 is given as MNHNS and CDR2 as SASEGT, both from the germline V gene.

The rearranged segments are TRBV6-1 and TRBJ2-2; no D gene is confidently identified. The sequence derives from a young man with Graves' ophthalmopathy. Sequenced input: blood. The CDR3 sequence is CASPCEQWGNTGELFF. In nucleotide form, the sequence is TGTGCCAGCCCGTGTGAGCAATGGGGGAACACCGGGGAGCTGTTTTTT.